This T cell receptor (beta chain) comes out of a study (dated by TCRdb to the mid-2010s). Concerning the study at large: Whether tumor-infiltrating Tregs in breast cancer are recruited from blood Tregs or converted in situ from other CD4+ T cell subsets was tested. The full study reports these points: The greatest overlap of tumor-infiltrating Treg TCR alpha and beta sequences was with tumor naive CD4+ T cells, followed next by blood naive CD4+ T cells. In terms of TCR gene usage, tumor memory CD4+ T cells clustered together with blood and lymph node memory CD4+ cells, as well as with lymph node naive CD4+ cells. The validation in the larger cohort was limited to a single TCR beta V-J rearrangement instead of whole repertoires.

CD4+CD25+CD127-/low cells were isolated as Tregs. Tregs, naive and memory CD4+ T cells from tumor, blood and ipsilateral draining lymph nodes of about 5 breast cancer patients underwent full-length TCR alpha and beta sequencing. Tumor tissue and lymph nodes obtained by ipsilateral axillary dissection were perfused with PBS, cut into small pieces and digested using collagenase I and hyaluronidase. FACS confirmed that the sorted cell populations were more than 90% pure. Full-length TCR variable regions were amplified by 5' RACE PCR with constant-region reverse primers, and semi-nested PCR with Nested Universal Primer A was subsequently performed. Using the ReliaPrep RNA Cell Miniprep System, total RNA was extracted, and the SMARTer RACE 5'/3' Kit was then used to reverse transcribe the RNA into 5'RACE-ready cDNA. Multiplex adaptors were used to barcode the full-length TCR alpha and beta libraries, which were then sequenced on an Illumina MiSeq. As for how the authors treated the data: For each of nine subset-tissue groups, sequencing data from the five patients were pooled, and the groups were compared by unsupervised clustering of TCR gene usage. The Morisita-Horn index was used to calculate repertoire similarity, with shared sequences weighted by how much each contributed to each repertoire. TCRdb handled the public reads itself, with Q25 trimming in fastp and clone calling in MiXCR, and kept productive beta chains. Rows with a matching CDR3 protein are joined into one entry that keeps the most common DNA and genes. TCRdb assigned the V and J calls; the authors' analysis was not used. Within this sample are some 30,000 distinct CDR3 sequences, with 25% to 30% of them counted one time only. Clones ranked in the top ten supply around 2.3% of the sample.

This clonotype was recorded at least ten times. What this receptor recognizes is not known. The record has no base qualities; no much larger clone is one base away. Measured from the cysteine to the phenylalanine, the CDR3 is 16 residues long. Only the CDR3 region is kept as DNA, spanning 48 bases read in frame from base 1. This receptor was identified in a female donor with breast cancer. Sequencing was done on a sample of tumor-infiltrating Tregs sorted from the breast tumor. The chain is made from TRBV21-1 and TRBJ2-1; the DNA was not used to check the table's D call, TRBD1. TRBV21-1 is classified as a pseudogene. The CDR3 region reads CASSGGQGALYNEQFF. The nucleotide sequence reads TGTGCCAGCAGCGGGGGTCAGGGGGCATTGTACAATGAGCAGTTCTTC.